This T cell receptor (beta chain) was captured by sequencing in a study of blood T cell repertoires in COVID-19. This CDR3 is built from 12 residues. Germline V gene data show CDR1 as SGHTS and CDR2 as YDEGEE. Trimming shortened V by 5 bases and J by 4 bases, and 9 bases separated the two germline ends. The table came from immunoSEQ multiplex PCR; TCRdb's copy has only in-frame clones and leaves some out. The sample shows 150,000 to 200,000 clones, around 85% of them seen only once. This sequence originates from a human donor in a cohort sampled during active COVID-19. J is TRBJ1-2 and V is TRBV5-8; D unresolved. Sequenced material: peripheral blood. The DNA of the CDR3 is TGTGCCAGCAGTGCGGGCGCCTATGGCTACACCTTC. Translated: CASSAGAYGYTF. The full variable domain, in which reference TRBV5-8 and TRBJ1-2 provide the parts outside the CDR3, is EAGVTQSPTHLIKTRGQQATLRCSPISGHTSVYWYQQALGLGLQFLLWYDEGEERNRGNFPPRFSGRQFPNYSSELNVNALELEDSALYLCASSAGAYGYTFGSGTRLTVV.